This T cell receptor beta chain is drawn from a study of regulatory T cells in long-lasting Graves disease. At the level of the study: Antithyroid drugs had been given to newly diagnosed Graves' patients for under 3 months.

This clonotype was counted ten times or more. Antigen specificity is unknown. The study's findings and limits: TRBV28, TRBJ1-2 and TRBJ2-5 were favored in persistent disease. Between persistent patients, 2,500 to 3,500 public clonotypes were shared, exceeding the roughly 1,000 shared between new patients.

Regarding time point: newly diagnosed GD, antithyroid drugs for less than 3 months. PBMC-derived RNA was used for the TCR library. Germline CDR1 and CDR2: SGHTA and FQGNSA. This CDR3 is 14 amino acids long. V dropped 4 bases and J dropped 6 bases, with 15 bases sitting between them. To make TCR beta libraries, researchers used iRepertoire HTBI primers and Arm-PCR of CDR3 regions. Each CDR3 protein gets one entry after TCRdb re-called the multiplex PCR reads with MiXCR. The sample shows under 300,000 distinct CDR3 sequences, 18% of them seen only once. The receptor's source is a female donor with Graves disease. The sequenced sample was peripheral blood mononuclear cells (PBMCs), obtained at new diagnosis, from a patient treated with antithyroid drugs. This chain joins TRBV7-2 and TRBJ1-2; TRBD1 might be the D (5 bases). The CDR3 coding sequence is TGTGCCAGCAGCTACGTGAGGGGCAGCGATGGCTACACCTTC. It translates to CASSYVRGSDGYTF.